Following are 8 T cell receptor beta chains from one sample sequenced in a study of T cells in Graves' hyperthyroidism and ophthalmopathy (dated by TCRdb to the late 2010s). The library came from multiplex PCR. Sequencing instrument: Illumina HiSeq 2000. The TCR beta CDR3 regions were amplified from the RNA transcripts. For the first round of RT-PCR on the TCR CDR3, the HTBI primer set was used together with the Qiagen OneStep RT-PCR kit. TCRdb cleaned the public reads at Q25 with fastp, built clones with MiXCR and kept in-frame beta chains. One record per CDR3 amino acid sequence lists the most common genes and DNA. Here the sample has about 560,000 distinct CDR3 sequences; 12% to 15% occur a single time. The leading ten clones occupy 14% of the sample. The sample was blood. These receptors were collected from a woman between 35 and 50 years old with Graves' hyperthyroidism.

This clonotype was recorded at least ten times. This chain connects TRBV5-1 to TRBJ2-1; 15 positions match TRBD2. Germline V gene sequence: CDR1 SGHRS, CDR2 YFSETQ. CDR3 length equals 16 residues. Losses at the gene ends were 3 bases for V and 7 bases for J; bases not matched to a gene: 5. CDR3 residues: CASSWTSGRASNEQFF. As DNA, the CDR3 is TGCGCCAGCAGCTGGACTAGCGGGAGGGCCTCGAATGAGCAGTTCTTC.

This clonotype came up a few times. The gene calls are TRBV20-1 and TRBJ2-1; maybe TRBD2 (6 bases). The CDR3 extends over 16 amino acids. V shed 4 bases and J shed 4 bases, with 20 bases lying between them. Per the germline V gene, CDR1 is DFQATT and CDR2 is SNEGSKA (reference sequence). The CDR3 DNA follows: TGCAGTGCTATACCCTTCGGGGGACGGGGTTACAATGAGCAGTTCTTC. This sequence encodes CSAIPFGGRGYNEQFF.

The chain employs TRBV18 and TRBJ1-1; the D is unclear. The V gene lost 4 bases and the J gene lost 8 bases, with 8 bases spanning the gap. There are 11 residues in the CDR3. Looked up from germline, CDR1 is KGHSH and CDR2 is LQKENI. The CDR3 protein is CASSQVAEAFF. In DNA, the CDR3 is TGTGCCAGCTCACAAGTCGCGGAAGCTTTCTTT. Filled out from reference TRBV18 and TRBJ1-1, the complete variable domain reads NAGVMQNPRHLVRRRGQEARLRCSPMKGHSHVYWYRQLPEEGLKFMVYLQKENIIDESGMPKERFSAEFPKEGPSILRIQQVVRGDSAAYFCASSQVAEAFFGQGTRLTVV.

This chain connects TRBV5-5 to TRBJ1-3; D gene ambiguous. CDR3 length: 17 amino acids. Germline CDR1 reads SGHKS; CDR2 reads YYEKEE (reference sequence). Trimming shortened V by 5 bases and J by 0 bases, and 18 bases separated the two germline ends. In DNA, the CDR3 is TGTGCCAGCAGAATGGAGGGTACCTCCAGCTCTGGAAACACCATATATTTT. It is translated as CASRMEGTSSSGNTIYF.

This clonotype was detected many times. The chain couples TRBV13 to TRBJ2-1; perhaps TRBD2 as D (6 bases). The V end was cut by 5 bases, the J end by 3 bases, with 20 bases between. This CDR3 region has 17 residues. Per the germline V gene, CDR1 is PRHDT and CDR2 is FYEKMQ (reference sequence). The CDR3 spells CASSPSGSGLYYNEQFF. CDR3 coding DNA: TGTGCCAGCAGCCCCTCGGGTAGCGGCCTATACTACAATGAGCAGTTCTTC.

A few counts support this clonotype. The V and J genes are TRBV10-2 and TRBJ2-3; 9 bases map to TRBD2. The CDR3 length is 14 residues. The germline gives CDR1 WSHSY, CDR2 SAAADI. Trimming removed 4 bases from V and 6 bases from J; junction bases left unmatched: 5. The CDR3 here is CASSVAGGRDTQYF. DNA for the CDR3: TGCGCCAGCAGTGTTGCGGGAGGGAGGGATACGCAGTATTTT.

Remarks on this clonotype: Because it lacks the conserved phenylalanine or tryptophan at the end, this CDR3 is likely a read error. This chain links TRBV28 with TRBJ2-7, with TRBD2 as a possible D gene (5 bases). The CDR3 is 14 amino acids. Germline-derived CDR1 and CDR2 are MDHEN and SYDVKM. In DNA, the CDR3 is TGTGCCAGCAGACCCACCGGGAACTCCTACGGGCAGTACCTC. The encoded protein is CASRPTGNSYGQYL.

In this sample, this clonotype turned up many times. The CDR3: CASKATLNTEAFF. The CDR3 DNA reads TGTGCCAGCAAGGCCACATTGAACACTGAAGCTTTCTTT. The chain is built from TRBV28 and TRBJ1-1; D gene unclear. Trimming took 7 bases from V and 0 from J, leaving 9 bases between them. The CDR3 contains 13 residues. CDR1 MDHEN and CDR2 SYDVKM come from the germline V gene.